These 20 T cell receptor beta chains share one sample of origin, sequenced in a study of T cell responses to AZD1222 COVID-19 vaccine. Libraries were prepared by immunoSEQ multiplex PCR; TCRdb keeps only in-frame clonotypes and omits some of them. The sample has under 120,000 clones; about 85% are singletons. The sequencing used peripheral blood, collected 28 days after the second AZD1222 dose. The receptors come from an adult who received the AZD1222 COVID-19 vaccine.

The gene calls are TRBV7-2 and TRBJ2-7; D may be TRBD2 (7 bases). CDR1 and CDR2 from the germline V gene are SGHTA and FQGNSA. Trimming removed 5 bases at V and 4 bases at J, with 21 bases between. The CDR3 runs to 16 residues. This CDR3 reads CASSPRAAGQRYEQYF. The DNA of the CDR3 is TGTGCCAGCAGCCCGCGGGCAGCGGGACAAAGATACGAGCAGTACTTC.

CDR3 protein: CASSALAGGGTGELFF. CDR3 coding DNA: TGCGCCAGCAGTGCGCTAGCGGGAGGGGGCACCGGGGAGCTGTTTTTT. The chain joins TRBV10-2 to TRBJ2-2; 12 bases are shared with TRBD2. V dropped 4 bases and J dropped 4; count of bases not matched to a gene: 4. The CDR3 runs 16 residues. The V gene's germline CDR1 is WSHSY and CDR2 SAAADI.

The rearrangement joins TRBV7-3 to TRBJ1-1; D might be TRBD1 (6 bases). Germline assignment: CDR1 SGHTA and CDR2 FQGTGA. The CDR3 is 14 amino acids. Deletions cut 4 bases from V and 3 bases from J, with 12 bases between. The CDR3 DNA is TGTGCCAGCAGCTCACAGGGTAGAGACACTGAAGCTTTCTTT. Residues: CASSSQGRDTEAFF.

This clone was picked up a small number of times. This chain uses TRBV5-6 with TRBJ1-3; 11 nucleotides align to TRBD1. Germline V lookup: CDR1 SGHDT, CDR2 YYEEEE. Trimming cost V 3 bases and J 4 bases; bases outside gene matches: 6. This CDR3 comprises 16 residues. The CDR3 DNA reads TGTGCCAGCAGCTGGACAGGGGGCGCGGGCGGAAACACCATATATTTT. As protein: CASSWTGGAGGNTIYF.

The rearrangement links TRBV19 to TRBJ2-2; 8 nucleotides match TRBD1. Germline V CDR1 and CDR2: LNHDA, SQIVND (reference sequence). V was clipped by 1 base and J by 0 bases; unmatched bases: 7. This CDR3 contains 18 residues. CDR3 DNA sequence: TGTGCCAGTAGTATAGCTTTCGGACAGGGATCGAACACCGGGGAGCTGTTTTTT. It translates to CASSIAFGQGSNTGELFF.

The chain employs TRBV7-9 and TRBJ2-7, with 12 bases aligning to TRBD1. V dropped 7 bases and J dropped 7; count of bases not matched to a gene: 5. Looked up from germline, CDR1 is SEHNR and CDR2 is FQNEAQ (reference sequence). This CDR3 has 13 residues. As DNA, the CDR3 is TGTGCCAGCATGGGACAGGGGGCAGGGGAGCAGTACTTC. Translation gives CASMGQGAGEQYF.

This clone showed up just a few times. The chain couples TRBV7-9 to TRBJ1-1; D not certain. Trimming shortened V by 1 base and J by 5 bases, and 11 bases separated the two germline ends. There are 14 residues in the CDR3. The germline CDR1 and CDR2 sequences are SEHNR and FQNEAQ (reference sequence). The CDR3: CASSLGLGRTEAFF. The CDR3 coding sequence is TGTGCCAGCAGCTTAGGACTAGGGAGGACTGAAGCTTTCTTT.

The chain carries TRBV21-1 and TRBJ1-5. TRBV21-1 is an annotated pseudogene. The length of the CDR3 is 13 residues. The CDR3 is CASSNYGNQPQHF. The CDR3, as DNA: TGTGCCAGCAGCAATTATGGCAATCAGCCCCAGCATTTT.

This clone has more than one count but fewer than ten. The chain has TRBV5-4 and TRBJ2-1, with 7 bases fitting TRBD1. The CDR3 totals 13 residues. Trimming at V came to 4 bases and at J to 6 bases, leaving 4 bases not matched to a gene. CDR1 and CDR2 from the germline V gene are SGHNT and YYREEE (reference sequence). This CDR3 reads CASSGRQGNEQFF. The DNA for the CDR3 is TGTGCCAGCAGCGGCCGACAGGGCAATGAGCAGTTCTTC. The variable domain in full, with the rest retrieved from reference TRBV5-4 and TRBJ2-1, is ETGVTQSPTHLIKTRGQQVTLRCSSQSGHNTVSWYQQALGQGPQFIFQYYREEENGRGNFPPRFSGLQFPNYSSELNVNALELDDSALYLCASSGRQGNEQFFGPGTRLTVL.

V usage is TRBV6-2 or TRBV6-3 and J usage is TRBJ2-7; TRBD1 is a possible D gene (5 bases). This CDR3 is 13 amino acids long. Per the germline V gene, CDR1 is MNHEY and CDR2 is SVGEGT. Trimming shortened V by 5 bases and J by 2 bases, and 10 bases separated the two germline ends. CDR3 sequence reads: CASSPPRAYEQYF. The CDR3 region has the DNA TGTGCCAGCAGTCCGCCCAGGGCCTACGAGCAGTACTTC.

This chain connects TRBV7-3 to TRBJ2-1; D is unresolved. The CDR3 spans 13 residues. V was clipped by 2 bases and J by 4 bases, with 6 bases between them. Germline V CDR1 and CDR2: SGHTA, FQGTGA. CDR3 region: CASSLSQYNEQFF. The CDR3 DNA is TGTGCCAGCAGCTTATCGCAGTACAATGAGCAGTTCTTC.

The rearrangement uses TRBV11-2 and TRBJ2-1, with D unclear. The germline V gene has CDR1 SGHAT and CDR2 FQNNGV. The CDR3 has 15 amino acids. With 5 bases removed from V and 8 bases from J, the gap between germline ends came to 19 bases. The CDR3 is CASSMTAGVRDEQFF. The CDR3 DNA sequence: TGTGCCAGCAGCATGACCGCTGGGGTTAGGGATGAGCAGTTCTTC.

The sample holds one count of this clone. The CDR3 nucleotides read TGCGCCAGCAGCTTACCGGGGAGCCCTAACTATGGCTACACCTTC. This sequence encodes CASSLPGSPNYGYTF. V and J are TRBV5-1 and TRBJ1-2; no definite D call. There are 15 residues in the CDR3. V lost 2 bases, J lost 0 bases, and 11 bases lay in between. The germline CDR1 and CDR2 sequences are SGHRS and YFSETQ.

The gene calls are TRBV28 and TRBJ1-5; TRBD1 matches at 10 bases. The germline V gene has CDR1 MDHEN and CDR2 SYDVKM. V trimming: 6 bases; J trimming: 9 bases; junction bases outside the gene matches: 5. CDR3 length equals 13 residues. CDR3 sequence: CASRSTGGMPQHF. The CDR3 coding sequence is TGTGCCAGCAGGTCGACAGGGGGCATGCCCCAGCATTTT. Full variable domain (outside the CDR3, taken from reference TRBV28 and TRBJ1-5): DVKVTQSSRYLVKRTGEKVFLECVQDMDHENMFWYRQDPGLGLRLIYFSYDVKMKEKGDIPEGYSVSREKKERFSLILESASTNQTSMYLCASRSTGGMPQHFGDGTRLSIL.

V is TRBV28 and J is TRBJ1-1; possibly TRBD1 for D (5 bases). Germline V lookup: CDR1 MDHEN, CDR2 SYDVKM. V was pared by 5 bases and J by 0 bases, with 10 bases between. The CDR3 length is 14 residues. The CDR3 DNA reads TGTGCCAGCAGTCCCCACAGGATGAACACTGAAGCTTTCTTT. Residues: CASSPHRMNTEAFF.

The rearrangement links TRBV5-4 to TRBJ2-3; 9 bases line up with TRBD1. This CDR3 spans 16 amino acids. CDR1 SGHNT and CDR2 YYREEE come from the germline V gene (reference sequence). V dropped 4 bases and J dropped 9; count of bases not matched to a gene: 15. The CDR3 DNA is TGTGCCAGCAGCATTCGGGTTGGGACAGGGAGGGACACGCAGTATTTT. It codes for CASSIRVGTGRDTQYF.

This sequence joins TRBV10-3 and TRBJ2-7; 10 bases match TRBD2. The CDR3 length is 15 residues. The trim removed 8 bases at V and 3 bases at J, leaving 10 bases unmatched. Germline CDR1 reads ENHRY; CDR2 reads SYGVKD. The CDR3 is CAISLQASGSYEQYF. The CDR3 coding sequence is TGTGCCATCTCATTGCAAGCTAGCGGGAGCTACGAGCAGTACTTC.

CDR3 in amino acids: CAWSPGAGPNSPLHF. The CDR3, as DNA: TGTGCCTGGAGCCCTGGAGCAGGGCCTAATTCACCCCTCCACTTT. V usage is TRBV30 and J usage is TRBJ1-6; D possibly corresponds to TRBD1 (5 bases). The CDR3 consists of 15 residues. CDR1 and CDR2 from the germline V gene are GTSNPN and SVGIG (reference sequence). The V and J ends lost 3 bases and 6 bases respectively, with 15 bases between them.

The chain couples TRBV6-5 to TRBJ1-5; the match to TRBD1 covers 9 bases. The germline V gene has CDR1 MNHEY and CDR2 SVGAGI. The CDR3 runs to 16 residues. After removal of 2 bases from V and 5 bases from J, the junction contained 7 bases not matched to a gene. The CDR3 bases are TGTGCCAGCAGTTACACGGGACAGGGTGTCCATCAGCCCCAGCATTTT. As protein: CASSYTGQGVHQPQHF.

This chain connects TRBV28 to TRBJ1-2, with unresolved D. Trimming removed 7 bases at V and 4 bases at J, with 13 bases between. Germline CDR1 is MDHEN and CDR2 is SYDVKM. The length of the CDR3 is 13 residues. This CDR3 reads CASTPTTGYGYTF. For the CDR3, the DNA is TGTGCCAGCACCCCCACTACGGGCTATGGCTACACCTTC.